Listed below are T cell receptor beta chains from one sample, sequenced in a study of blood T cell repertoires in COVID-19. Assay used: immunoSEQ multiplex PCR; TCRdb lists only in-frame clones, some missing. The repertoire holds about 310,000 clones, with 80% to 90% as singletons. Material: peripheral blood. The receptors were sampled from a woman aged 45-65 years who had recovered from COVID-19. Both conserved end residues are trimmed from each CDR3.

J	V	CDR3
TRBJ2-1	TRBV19	ASKTSASSYNEQF
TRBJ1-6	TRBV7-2	ASSLVQAISSPLH
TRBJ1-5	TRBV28	ASSPGTGAQPQH
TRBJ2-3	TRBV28	ASSSPPYTDTQY
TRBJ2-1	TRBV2	ASSQNVLAGGQF
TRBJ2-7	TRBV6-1	ASIEGQGSYEQY
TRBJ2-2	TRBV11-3	ASSRLSSGGTGELF
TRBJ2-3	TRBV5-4	ASSLPGQIPTDTQY
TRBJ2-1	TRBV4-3	ASSQGASAPPMENEQF
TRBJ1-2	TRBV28	ASTVPRGYGYT
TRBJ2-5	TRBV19	ASSYLLAGGQETQY
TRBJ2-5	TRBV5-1	ASSHSGSMETQY
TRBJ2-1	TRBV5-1	ASSVSGGAYEQF
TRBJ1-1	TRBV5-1	ASSLVVGQGENTEAF
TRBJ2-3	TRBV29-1	SVDIPPGTDTQY
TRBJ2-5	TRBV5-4	ASSLVETGVETQY
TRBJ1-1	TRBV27	ASSKQGANTEAF
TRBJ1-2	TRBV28	ASSSDRLNYGYT
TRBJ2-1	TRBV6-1	ASSERLAGASEQF
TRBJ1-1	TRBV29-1	SVEPGTANTEAF
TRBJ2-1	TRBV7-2	ASSRVSGRGNEQF
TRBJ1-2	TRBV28	ASRSQGAQLGYT
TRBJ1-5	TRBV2	ASTQGLGNQPQH
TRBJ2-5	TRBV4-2	ASSQVVAGGHETQY
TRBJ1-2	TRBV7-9	ASSLPETRGIYGYT
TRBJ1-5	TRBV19	ASSIWQGGDQPQH
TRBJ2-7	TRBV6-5	ASSLGGTTYEQY
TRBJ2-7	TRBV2	ATQRDRGLSSYEQY
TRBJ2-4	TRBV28	ASSPPGRIGIQY
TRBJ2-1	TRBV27	ASRWTSGSYNEQF
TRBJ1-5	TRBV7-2	ASSPQMTGNQPQH